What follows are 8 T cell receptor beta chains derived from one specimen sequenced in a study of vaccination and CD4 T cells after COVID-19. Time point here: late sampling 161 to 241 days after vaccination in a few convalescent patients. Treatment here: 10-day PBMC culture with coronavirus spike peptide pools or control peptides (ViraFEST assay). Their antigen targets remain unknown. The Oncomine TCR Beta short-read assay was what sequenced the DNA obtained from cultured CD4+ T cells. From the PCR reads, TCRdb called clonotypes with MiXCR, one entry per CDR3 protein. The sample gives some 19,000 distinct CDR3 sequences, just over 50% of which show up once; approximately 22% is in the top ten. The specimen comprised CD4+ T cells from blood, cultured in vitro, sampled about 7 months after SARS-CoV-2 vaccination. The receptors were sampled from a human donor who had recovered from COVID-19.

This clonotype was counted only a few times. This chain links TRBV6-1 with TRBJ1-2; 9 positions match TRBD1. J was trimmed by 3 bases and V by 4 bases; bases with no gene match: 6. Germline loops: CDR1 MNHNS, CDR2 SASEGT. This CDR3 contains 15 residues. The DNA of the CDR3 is TGTGCCAGCAGTGCCCCGGACAGGGGCGACTATGGCTACACCTTC. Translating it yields CASSAPDRGDYGYTF.

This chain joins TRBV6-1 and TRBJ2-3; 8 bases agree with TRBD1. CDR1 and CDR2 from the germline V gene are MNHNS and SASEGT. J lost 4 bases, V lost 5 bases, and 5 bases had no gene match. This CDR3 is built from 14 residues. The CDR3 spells CASSRIQGADTQYF. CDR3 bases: TGTGCCAGCAGTCGCATACAGGGGGCAGATACGCAGTATTTT.

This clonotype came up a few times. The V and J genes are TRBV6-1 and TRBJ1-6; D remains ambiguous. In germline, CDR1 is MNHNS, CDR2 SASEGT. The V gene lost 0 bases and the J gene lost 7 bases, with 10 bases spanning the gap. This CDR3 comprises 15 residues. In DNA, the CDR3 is TGTGCCAGCAGTGAAGCCACGGGAATCAATTCACCCCTCCACTTT. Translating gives CASSEATGINSPLHF.

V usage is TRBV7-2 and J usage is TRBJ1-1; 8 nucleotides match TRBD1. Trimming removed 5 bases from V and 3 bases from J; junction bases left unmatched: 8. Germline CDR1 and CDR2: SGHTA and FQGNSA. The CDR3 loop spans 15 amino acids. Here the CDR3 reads CASSGETGGDTEAFF. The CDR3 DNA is TGTGCCAGCAGCGGGGAAACAGGGGGAGACACTGAAGCTTTCTTT.

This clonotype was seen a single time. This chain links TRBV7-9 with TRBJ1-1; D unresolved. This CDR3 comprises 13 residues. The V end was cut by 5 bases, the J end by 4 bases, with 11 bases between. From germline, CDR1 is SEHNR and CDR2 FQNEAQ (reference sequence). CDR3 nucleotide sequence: TGTGCCAGCAGCCCCTCGGAGGTCACTGAAGCTTTCTTT. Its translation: CASSPSEVTEAFF.

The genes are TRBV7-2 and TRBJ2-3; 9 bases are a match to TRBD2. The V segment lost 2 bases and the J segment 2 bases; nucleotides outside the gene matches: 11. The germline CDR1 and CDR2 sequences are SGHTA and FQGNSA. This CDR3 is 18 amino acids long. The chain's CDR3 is CASSLLAPLAGDTDTQYF. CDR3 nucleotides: TGTGCCAGCAGCTTATTGGCTCCACTAGCGGGCGACACAGATACGCAGTATTTT. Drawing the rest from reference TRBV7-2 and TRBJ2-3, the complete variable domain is GAGVSQSPSNKVTEKGKDVELRCDPISGHTALYWYRQSLGQGLEFLIYFQGNSAPDKSGLPSDRFSAERTGGSVSTLTIQRTQQEDSAVYLCASSLLAPLAGDTDTQYFGPGTRLTVL.

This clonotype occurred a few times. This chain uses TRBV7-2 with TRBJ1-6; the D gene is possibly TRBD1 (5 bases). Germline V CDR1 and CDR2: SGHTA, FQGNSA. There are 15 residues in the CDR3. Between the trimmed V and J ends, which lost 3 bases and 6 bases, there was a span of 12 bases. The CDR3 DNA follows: TGTGCCAGCAGCTTCCAGGGCGACAGTAATTCACCCCTCCACTTT. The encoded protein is CASSFQGDSNSPLHF.

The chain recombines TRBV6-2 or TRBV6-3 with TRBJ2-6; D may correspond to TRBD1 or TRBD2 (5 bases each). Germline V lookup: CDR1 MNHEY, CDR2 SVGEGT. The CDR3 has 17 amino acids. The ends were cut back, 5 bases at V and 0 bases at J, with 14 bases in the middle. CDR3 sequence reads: CASSTRGRNSGANVLTF. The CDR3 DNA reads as TGTGCCAGCAGTACCCGGGGACGAAACTCTGGGGCCAACGTCCTGACTTTC.